This T cell receptor beta chain stems from a study of blood T cell repertoires in COVID-19. Study in general: COVID-19 samples, acute and convalescent, were from the United States, Italy and Spain.

Original processing notes: Estimated nucleated cell counts came from reference gene primer amplification. Libraries were prepared by immunoSEQ multiplex PCR; TCRdb keeps only in-frame clonotypes and omits some of them. The V and J calls and the clone size are those of that table, but D and trimming were determined from the DNA. The table records about 150,000 clones, about 80% of them present only once. This CDR3 has 14 residues. The germline V gene encodes CDR1 GTSNPN and CDR2 SVGIG (reference sequence). Trimming stripped 2 bases from V and 9 bases from J, with 17 bases between. The sample consisted of peripheral blood. This TCR came from a human donor in a cohort sampled during active COVID-19. This rearrangement joins TRBV30 to TRBJ2-1; D may be TRBD2 (5 bases). DNA of the CDR3: TGTGCCTGGAGTAGAATGCTTTCTAGCAGTGAGCAGTTCTTC. Residues: CAWSRMLSSSEQFF.